This TCR beta chain was captured by sequencing in a study of T cells in Graves' hyperthyroidism and ophthalmopathy (dated by TCRdb to between 2017 and 2020). Background for the entire study: Peripheral blood was sampled at the time of initial diagnosis, prior to any treatment. The paper describes TCR Vbeta CDR3 sequencing of 135 peripheral blood samples, made up of some 40 ophthalmopathy patients, 70 to 75 hyperthyroidism patients and roughly 17 progressor patients. For training and testing, the 100 or so patients in the discovery cohort were randomly divided in a 7:3 ratio. To identify TCR V-J signatures that set the groups apart, the researchers used a discovery cohort of about a hundred patients, made up of under 45 with Graves' ophthalmopathy and about 60 with stable Graves' hyperthyroidism. The study also compared thyroid tissue and blood T-cell repertoires from 5 to 7 Graves' hyperthyroidism patients. After blood sampling, hyperthyroidism patients were treated with methimazole at a starting dose of 30 mg daily, and ophthalmopathy patients were treated with high-dose intravenous methylprednisolone. Prospective prediction of ophthalmopathy was tested in an independent validation cohort consisting of roughly 19 hyperthyroidism patients and some 17 patients who later progressed to ophthalmopathy. The paper's findings and limits, for the study overall: Sample size was not statistically predetermined, and blinding of investigators to group allocation was not performed. In validation, progression to ophthalmopathy was predicted by the model with more than 65% sensitivity and under 85% specificity, a median of about 6 months before onset. A 13 V-J signature model separated ophthalmopathy from stable hyperthyroidism, with approximately 87% sensitivity and 81% to 83% specificity in cross-validation and 80%/75% in testing. Blood samples also contained most of the expanded thyroid clonotypes (frequency above 0.001), which suggests that blood repertoires may reflect thyroid immune responses.

TCR beta CDR3 regions were amplified from RNA transcripts. The TCR CDR3 was subjected to a first round of RT-PCR using the HTBI primer set and the Qiagen OneStep RT-PCR kit. Libraries were constructed in a second round of multiplex PCR, after which size selection and purification were performed. Paired-end sequencing of the libraries was performed with 100 bp reads on an Illumina HiSeq2000. In the original analysis: SOAPnuke was used to process the raw data, with reads discarded if the reads contained adapters or uncalled bases, had a mean Phred below 15, or lacked an exact constant-primer or identifier match. COPE v1.2.5 was used to merge high-quality paired reads, and clonotypes were defined as unique nucleotide sequences. Clonotypes were aligned to IMGT TRBV, TRBD and TRBJ reference segments using MiTCR v1.1. Analysis was restricted to V-J combinations with a frequency above 0.0001, which covered roughly 99% of repertoires. The TCS score was defined as F50 (clonal expansion) divided by E x V (chaos), with BLOSUM62-based TCRdist calculated between CDR3 peptides within each V-J. Welch's t-statistics and random forest reduced 500 to 550 V-J features to 13, which were used in a naive Bayes classifier (R e1071). In-frame beta chains were kept once TCRdb had trimmed the public reads at Q25 with fastp and called clones with MiXCR. Every entry covers one CDR3 protein and lists the most common genes and DNA from its rows. V and J calls and clone size were set by TCRdb, not the authors. The sample table holds approximately 600,000 distinct CDR3 sequences, of which roughly 16% were seen once. Less than 4.5% of the sample is taken by the ten largest.

Stable Graves' hyperthyroidism was defined as the absence of progression to ophthalmopathy over 18 months of follow-up. Hyperthyroidism patients were newly diagnosed, had a disease duration of under 2 months, and were aged 18 to 65 years. The study excluded patients with uncontrolled infections, other autoimmune diseases, pregnancy or lactation. Diagnoses were established on the basis of clinical symptoms, serum thyroxine and TRAb, thyroid ultrasound, and orbital computed tomography. Ficoll-Paque density gradient centrifugation was used to isolate PBMCs from about 9.4 ml of fresh peripheral blood. Total RNA was extracted using Trizol reagent, and RNA quality was assessed on an Agilent 2100 Bioanalyzer. Trimming costs V 11 bases and J 6 bases, and their ends lie 13 bases apart. The CDR3 holds 11 amino acids from the cysteine to the phenylalanine. Just the 33-base CDR3 DNA is kept, in frame starting at base 1. CDR1 and CDR2 were assigned from the germline V gene as MNHNS and SASEGT.

With regard to this clonotype: Its antigen remains undetermined. Per-base quality was not reported, and no clone a single base away is much larger than it.

Here the chain combines TRBV6-1 and TRBJ1-2; TRBD1 is a weak D gene call, 5 bases matching. The sequencing sample was made of blood. The TCR originated in a woman in her 30s with Graves' hyperthyroidism. The encoded CDR3 is CAGISGDGYTF. The DNA sequence reads TGTGCCGGTATCTCGGGGGATGGCTACACCTTC.